This T cell receptor beta chain was sequenced in a study of control samples from healthy donors and cancer patients. TCRdb's copy holds only in-frame clones and misses some; the assay was immunoSEQ multiplex PCR. The top ten clones hold over 2% of a sample with about 150,000 clones, 93% of them seen once. This CDR3 region has 14 residues. V gave up 6 bases and J gave up 2 bases, with 13 bases separating them. Per the germline V gene, CDR1 is LGHDT and CDR2 is YNNKEL (reference sequence). The specimen was blood. This TCR was sampled from a man aged 50-60 years in good health. The rearrangement uses TRBV3-1 (or the pseudogene TRBV3-2) and TRBJ1-2; perhaps TRBD1 as D (6 bases). The DNA of the CDR3 is TGTGCCAGCAGAAGGGGGGAGGGAAACTATGGCTACACCTTC. This codes for CASRRGEGNYGYTF.